A single sample is the source of the 19 T cell receptor beta chains below, sequenced in a study of long-term antiretroviral therapy in people with HIV. The libraries were made with immunoSEQ v3.0 at survey level. Sequencing was performed with immunoSEQ multiplex PCR; in TCRdb, only in-frame clones are kept and a portion is missing. The data contain more than 15,000 clones, about 74% of them singletons. The sample consisted of unsorted PBMCs, taken 0.5 years before starting antiretroviral therapy. Source of these receptors: a man between 18 and 29 years old with HIV.

The chain employs TRBV27 and TRBJ1-2, with D tentatively TRBD1 (6 bases). CDR1 is MNHEY and CDR2 is SMNVEV in the germline V gene (reference sequence). This CDR3 region has 14 residues. V lost 5 bases to trimming and J lost 8 bases, with 18 bases between them. CDR3 sequence (DNA): TGTGCCAGCAGTCCTTCAGGGGTTATCTGGGGCTACACCTTC. Amino acid sequence: CASSPSGVIWGYTF.

This clone was seen once. The chain combines TRBV27 with TRBJ2-7, with a weak D call TRBD2 (6 bases). The V gene lost 3 bases and the J gene lost 7 bases, with 19 bases spanning the gap. The CDR3 is made up of 15 amino acids. The germline gives CDR1 MNHEY, CDR2 SMNVEV (reference sequence). CDR3 residues: CASSFIGGAIGEQYF. As DNA, the CDR3 is TGTGCCAGCAGTTTCATTGGAGGGGCGATCGGAGAGCAGTACTTC.

CDR3 region: CASSLVVGTSGYEQYF. CDR3 bases: TGCGCCAGCAGCTTGGTTGTCGGGACTAGCGGCTACGAGCAGTACTTC. This rearrangement joins TRBV5-1 to TRBJ2-7; TRBD2 agrees at 11 bases. CDR1 and CDR2 (germline): SGHRS, YFSETQ. J gave up 3 bases and V 0 bases, and 5 bases lay outside the gene matches. This CDR3 is built from 16 residues.

Only a few counts were recorded for this clone. The J gene is TRBJ2-2, the V gene TRBV28; no clear D gene. CDR1 is MDHEN and CDR2 is SYDVKM in the germline V gene. The CDR3 extends over 13 amino acids. Trimming stripped 7 bases from V and 6 bases from J, with 12 bases between. The CDR3 protein is CASTSIEAGELFF. In nucleotides, the CDR3 is TGTGCCAGCACGAGTATTGAGGCCGGGGAGCTGTTTTTT.

This chain uses TRBV5-1 with TRBJ1-1; D is possibly TRBD1 (6 bases). V lost 3 bases and J 4 bases, leaving 10 bases between the germline ends. CDR3 size: 13 residues. Germline V lookup: CDR1 SGHRS, CDR2 YFSETQ. CDR3 in amino acids: CASSSTGPTEAFF. The CDR3 DNA sequence: TGCGCCAGCAGCTCTACAGGGCCCACTGAAGCTTTCTTT.

The rearrangement uses TRBV7-9 and TRBJ1-2, with TRBD1 as a possible D gene (5 bases). Germline CDR1 and CDR2: SEHNR and FQNEAQ (reference sequence). The CDR3 extends over 14 amino acids. The germline V and J ends were trimmed by 4 bases and 7 bases, with 16 bases remaining between them. This chain's CDR3 is CASSSGSGIGGYTF. Here the CDR3 DNA reads TGTGCCAGCAGCTCAGGGTCAGGGATTGGTGGCTACACCTTC.

This clone was seen a handful of times. The V and J genes are TRBV7-9 and TRBJ2-7; maybe TRBD2 (5 bases). Germline CDR1 reads SEHNR; CDR2 reads FQNEAQ (reference sequence). CDR3 length: 14 residues. Between the trimmed V and J ends, which lost 5 bases and 3 bases, there was a span of 14 bases. For the CDR3, the DNA is TGTGCCAGCAGCGCGGTGGAGGACGGCTACGAGCAGTACTTC. Translated, it gives CASSAVEDGYEQYF.

The chain has TRBV5-6 and TRBJ2-2; D may be TRBD2 (7 bases). CDR1 SGHDT and CDR2 YYEEEE come from the germline V gene. The V end was cut by 4 bases, the J end by 2 bases, with 9 bases between. The CDR3 totals 14 residues. The CDR3 bases are TGTGCCAGCAGCAGGGGGGGAAACACCGGGGAGCTGTTTTTT. Amino acid sequence: CASSRGGNTGELFF.

The rearrangement joins TRBV27 to TRBJ1-1, with a weak D call TRBD1 (5 bases). Germline V CDR1 and CDR2: MNHEY, SMNVEV (reference sequence). The CDR3 extends over 14 amino acids. V lost 6 bases to trimming and J lost 1 base, with 12 bases between them. The DNA of the CDR3 is TGTGCCAGCAGCCTCAGGGCCGCGAACACTGAAGCTTTCTTT. This translates into CASSLRAANTEAFF.

CDR3 residues: CASSIGTEDHEQYF. Here the CDR3 DNA reads TGTGCCAGCAGTATCGGGACAGAGGACCACGAGCAGTACTTC. The chain joins TRBV27 to TRBJ2-7, with 7 positions matching TRBD1. The J segment lost 5 bases and the V segment lost 5 bases, leaving 9 bases of the junction unmatched. CDR1 and CDR2 (germline): MNHEY, SMNVEV (reference sequence). This CDR3 has 14 residues.

V and J are TRBV28 and TRBJ1-1; tentative D call: TRBD1 (6 bases). Trimming left V 1 base short and J 1 base short, with 10 bases between. Germline V gives CDR1 MDHEN, CDR2 SYDVKM. The CDR3 has 15 residues. The CDR3 bases are TGTGCCAGCAGTTTATTTACAGGGAGGAACACTGAAGCTTTCTTT. The encoded protein is CASSLFTGRNTEAFF.

This sequence joins TRBV6-4 and TRBJ1-1; D is perhaps TRBD1 (5 bases). This CDR3 comprises 13 residues. The ends were cut back, 6 bases at V and 1 base at J, with 9 bases in the middle. Germline-derived CDR1 and CDR2 are MRHNA and SNTAGT. The CDR3 loop reads CASRGDPNTEAFF. As DNA, the CDR3 is TGTGCCAGCAGAGGGGATCCGAACACTGAAGCTTTCTTT.

The V gene is TRBV27, the J gene TRBJ1-1; the D is unclear. Between the trimmed V and J ends, which lost 3 bases and 7 bases, there was a span of 12 bases. Germline CDR1 MNHEY, CDR2 SMNVEV (reference sequence). This CDR3 is 13 amino acids long. This CDR3 is CASSFREFGEAFF. Here the CDR3 DNA reads TGTGCCAGCAGTTTCCGTGAATTTGGTGAAGCTTTCTTT.

The gene calls are TRBV11-3 and TRBJ1-2; 8 bases fit TRBD1. The CDR3 is 16 residues long. The germline gives CDR1 SGHNT, CDR2 YENEEA. With V trimmed by 3 bases and J by 4 bases, 10 bases remained unmatched. The CDR3 spells CASSFYADRATYGYTF. CDR3 nucleotide sequence: TGTGCCAGCAGCTTTTACGCGGACAGGGCGACCTATGGCTACACCTTC.

The chain is built from TRBV18 and TRBJ1-5, with D uncertain. Looked up from germline, CDR1 is KGHSH and CDR2 is LQKENI. The germline V and J ends were trimmed by 0 bases and 4 bases, with 10 bases remaining between them. There are 15 residues in the CDR3. The CDR3 sequence: CASSPPGRSNQPQHF. In nucleotides, the CDR3 is TGTGCCAGCTCACCACCTGGCAGGAGTAATCAGCCCCAGCATTTT. The full variable domain, its missing parts supplied by reference TRBV18 and TRBJ1-5, is NAGVMQNPRHLVRRRGQEARLRCSPMKGHSHVYWYRQLPEEGLKFMVYLQKENIIDESGMPKERFSAEFPKEGPSILRIQQVVRGDSAAYFCASSPPGRSNQPQHFGDGTRLSIL.

This clone was detected only a few times. This chain links TRBV27 with TRBJ1-2; the match to TRBD1 covers 9 bases. The trim removed 5 bases at V and 6 bases at J, leaving 7 bases unmatched. Germline CDR1 is MNHEY and CDR2 is SMNVEV (reference sequence). This CDR3 region has 14 residues. The CDR3 here is CASSVQGARDGYTF. CDR3 nucleotides: TGTGCCAGCAGTGTACAGGGGGCAAGGGATGGCTACACCTTC.

This clone was seen only a few times. The rearrangement uses TRBV14 and TRBJ2-7, with TRBD1 matching over 7 bases. This CDR3 is 15 amino acids long. Looked up from germline, CDR1 is SGHDN and CDR2 is FVKESK. V was pared by 4 bases and J by 2 bases, with 8 bases of the junction left unmatched. The CDR3, as DNA: TGTGCCAGCAGCCTGGTGGGACAGCCTCCCTACGAGCAGTACTTC. It yields the protein CASSLVGQPPYEQYF.

This chain links TRBV19 with TRBJ2-3; D may be TRBD2 (5 bases). The CDR3 sequence is 15 residues long. Looked up from germline, CDR1 is LNHDA and CDR2 is SQIVND (reference sequence). Between the trimmed V and J ends, which lost 7 bases and 1 base, there was a span of 15 bases. The CDR3 DNA follows: TGTGCCAGTACATCGGAGGTATCAGGCACAGATACGCAGTATTTT. Translated, it gives CASTSEVSGTDTQYF.

This clone appeared a single time. This chain joins TRBV27 and TRBJ2-7, with 12 bases matching TRBD2. Germline lookup yields CDR1 MNHEY and CDR2 SMNVEV (reference sequence). This CDR3 is 16 amino acids long. The junction had 7 bases not matched to a gene; V was cut back by 5 bases and J by 2 bases. The CDR3 bases are TGTGCCAGCAGTACCCCTAGACTAGCGGGAGCCTACGAGCAGTACTTC. The encoded protein is CASSTPRLAGAYEQYF.